The rows below give T cell receptor beta chains drawn from one sample of a study of cytomegalovirus exposure and HLA in healthy donors. Sequencing was performed with immunoSEQ multiplex PCR; in TCRdb, only in-frame clones are kept and a portion is missing. The sample shows about 150,000 clones, 85% to 90% of them seen only once. Sequenced sample: PBMCs. The receptor set was obtained from a woman younger than 30 in good health and CMV-seropositive. CDR3s include the opening cysteine and the closing phenylalanine or tryptophan. Each record gives: J gene, clone size, V gene, CDR3 length, D gene, CDR3 DNA, CDR3 protein. D genes are given only for firm matches. Clone size appears in some rows only: once, few, many, or a class for an expanded clone.

J: TRBJ2-7; size: NA; V: TRBV5-5; length: 15; D: NA; DNA: TGTGCCAGCAGCTTTGACAGGTCCGGCTTCTACGAGCAGTACTTC; CDR3: CASSFDRSGFYEQYF
J: TRBJ1-2; size: NA; V: TRBV7-9; length: 16; D: NA; DNA: TGTGCCAGCAGCCCGAGTACTGCAGGGTGGGGCTATGGCTACACCTTC; CDR3: CASSPSTAGWGYGYTF
J: TRBJ2-3; size: NA; V: TRBV5-1; length: 15; D: NA; DNA: TGCGCCAGCAGCTTGGGCGGCGGGGGCCCAGATACGCAGTATTTT; CDR3: CASSLGGGGPDTQYF
J: TRBJ2-7; size: NA; V: TRBV6-5; length: 16; D: TRBD2; DNA: TGTGCCAGCAGTTACTCGAGACTAGCGGGTTCCTACGAGCAGTACTTC; CDR3: CASSYSRLAGSYEQYF
J: TRBJ1-2; size: NA; V: TRBV6-1; length: 15; D: NA; DNA: TGTGCCAGCAGTGAAGGGGGGGGCGGAGGCTATGGCTACACCTTC; CDR3: CASSEGGGGGYGYTF
J: TRBJ2-1; size: NA; V: TRBV15; length: 14; D: NA; DNA: TGTGCCACCAGCAGGGACAGACTAGCCTATGAGCAGTTCTTC; CDR3: CATSRDRLAYEQFF
J: TRBJ2-7; size: NA; V: TRBV7-2; length: 14; D: TRBD1; DNA: TGTGCCAGCAGTCCCGGGACAGGGACCTACGAGCAGTACTTC; CDR3: CASSPGTGTYEQYF
J: TRBJ2-7; size: NA; V: TRBV30; length: 14; D: NA; DNA: TGTGCCTGGAGTCCTGGGCCTATTTCTTACGAGCAGTACTTC; CDR3: CAWSPGPISYEQYF
J: TRBJ2-7; size: NA; V: TRBV29-1; length: 15; D: TRBD1; DNA: TGCAGCATTGCTATTGAATTGGGACAGTACGCCGAGCAGTACTTC; CDR3: CSIAIELGQYAEQYF
J: TRBJ1-4; size: NA; V: TRBV6-5; length: 14; D: TRBD1; DNA: TGTGCCAGCAGCTCCAGGGGGTTTCGGGGAAAACTGTTTTTT; CDR3: CASSSRGFRGKLFF
J: TRBJ2-3; size: NA; V: TRBV15; length: 13; D: NA; DNA: TGTGCCACCAGTCAGGGGAACACAGATACGCAGTATTTT; CDR3: CATSQGNTDTQYF
J: TRBJ1-1; size: NA; V: TRBV18; length: 15; D: NA; DNA: TGTGCCAGCTCACCGCTGGACAGCATGAACACTGAAGCTTTCTTT; CDR3: CASSPLDSMNTEAFF
J: TRBJ2-7; size: NA; V: TRBV6-1; length: 13; D: NA; DNA: TGTGCCAGCAGTGAAAGTACAGGCTACGAGCAGTACTTC; CDR3: CASSESTGYEQYF
J: TRBJ2-1; size: NA; V: TRBV7-6; length: 18; D: TRBD1; DNA: TGTGCCAGCAGCTCGACAGGGGGCCGGGTAAGCCTTCCCAATGAGCAGTTCTTC; CDR3: CASSSTGGRVSLPNEQFF
J: TRBJ2-7; size: NA; V: TRBV12-5; length: 14; D: TRBD2; DNA: TGTGCTAGTGGTCCTAGCGGGAGCCCCTACGAGCAGTACTTC; CDR3: CASGPSGSPYEQYF
J: TRBJ2-5; size: once; V: TRBV7-3; length: 14; D: NA; DNA: TGTGCCAGCAGCTTAGACGGGGTACAGGAGACCCAGTACTTC; CDR3: CASSLDGVQETQYF